This record concerns one T cell receptor (beta chain) sequence. The data were taken from a study of T cell responses to AZD1222 COVID-19 vaccine. Losses at the gene ends were 3 bases for V and 3 bases for J; bases not matched to a gene: 8. This CDR3 contains 15 residues. The assay was immunoSEQ multiplex PCR, and TCRdb's table has in-frame clones only and misses some. The sample carries around 160,000 clones, roughly 94% recorded once. The chain recombines TRBV23-1 with TRBJ2-7; TRBD1 matches at 7 bases. TRBV23-1 is an ORF; its function is uncertain. This TCR derives from an adult who received the AZD1222 COVID-19 vaccine. The specimen comprised peripheral blood, sampled 28 days after the second AZD1222 dose. The CDR3 nucleotides are TGCGCCAGCAGTCATTTAAGGGGGCTTCTCTACGAGCAGTACTTC. This gives the protein CASSHLRGLLYEQYF.